This T cell receptor (beta chain) emerged from a study of blood T cell repertoires in COVID-19 (dated by TCRdb to about 2020). About the full investigation: The collaborator samples originated in the United States, Italy and Spain and spanned the acute and convalescent phases of COVID-19. The material from the prospective study consisted of cDNA or gDNA derived from T cells, B-cell-depleted T cells, or PBMCs. Subjects who had been exposed to COVID-19, were actively infected with it, or had recovered from it provided the deeply sampled blood TCRbeta repertoires that made up the dataset. The repertoires were released in a freely available public database intended as a resource for research on the immune response to SARS-CoV-2. Samples were obtained from the ongoing ImmuneRACE study (first 160 participants) and from 1,000 to 1,500 subjects provided by 6 global collaborators. A de-identified subject ID, COVID-19 status, age in years and sex were almost always included in the sample metadata. Where HLA class I and class II types were available, the types were taken from metadata supplied by the sample provider, not from assay-based typing.

Each collaborating institution followed its own protocols to collect whole blood in K2EDTA tubes. For TCRbeta analysis, collaborator samples were shipped as frozen whole blood, as isolated PBMCs, or as DNA extracted from either sample type. TCRbeta CDR3 regions were amplified from genomic DNA by means of the immunoSEQ Assay, a bias-controlled multiplex PCR. On the authors' methods: Within the assay, amplification of reference gene primers was used to estimate how many nucleated cells each sample contained. To quantify the absolute abundance of each unique TCRbeta CDR3 rearrangement, sequence reads were collapsed and filtered. For each sample, productive Simpson clonality was calculated as the square root of Simpson's diversity index across productive rearrangements. TCRdb's version of the immuneACCESS table is confined to in-frame rearrangements and falls short of the full clone set. An unresolved V gene accounts for under half of the shortfall where checked; the remainder is of unknown origin. D and trimming come from the DNA, and the V and J calls and clone size come from that table. The sample table holds more than 95,000 clones, of which roughly 84% were seen once. The top ten hold roughly 29% of the sample.

Details on this clone: Its antigen is not yet known. Base qualities are not provided; no much larger clone lies one nucleotide away.

Overall results and qualifications from the work: Clinical and demographic metadata were provided uncurated, with the amount varying by source and participant.

The CDR3 runs 15 amino acids, cysteine and phenylalanine included. The sequence is cut down to CDR3 DNA, 45 bases in frame from base 1. In the germline V gene, CDR1 corresponds to SGHDN and CDR2 to FVKESK. Trimming leaves V shorter by 1 base and J shorter by 3 bases, with the junction holding 1 base beyond the gene matches. Sample: peripheral blood. The chain employs TRBV14 and TRBJ1-4; 8 bases in the junction line up with TRBD1. The receptor was isolated from a man aged 60-69 years with acute or convalescent COVID-19. CDR3 region: CASSQADRANEKLFF. The sequenced DNA is TGTGCCAGCAGCCAAGCGGACAGGGCTAATGAAAAACTGTTTTTT.